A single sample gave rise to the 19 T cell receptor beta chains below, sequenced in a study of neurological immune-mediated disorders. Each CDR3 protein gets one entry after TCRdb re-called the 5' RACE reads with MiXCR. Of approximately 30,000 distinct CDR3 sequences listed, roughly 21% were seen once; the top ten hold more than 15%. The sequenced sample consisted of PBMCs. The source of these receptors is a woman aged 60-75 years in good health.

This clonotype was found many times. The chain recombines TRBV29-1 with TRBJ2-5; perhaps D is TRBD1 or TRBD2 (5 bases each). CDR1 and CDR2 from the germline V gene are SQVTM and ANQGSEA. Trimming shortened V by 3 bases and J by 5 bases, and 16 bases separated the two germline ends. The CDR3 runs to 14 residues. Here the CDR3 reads CSVDGGAWGETQYF. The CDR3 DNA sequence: TGCAGCGTTGACGGAGGAGCCTGGGGGGAGACCCAGTACTTC. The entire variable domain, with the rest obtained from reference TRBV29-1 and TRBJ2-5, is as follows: SAVISQKPSRDICQRGTSLTIQCQVDSQVTMMFWYRQQPGQSLTLIATANQGSEATYESGFVIDKFPISRPNLTFSTLTVSNMSPEDSSIYLCSVDGGAWGETQYFGPGTRLLVL.

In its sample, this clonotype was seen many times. The CDR3, as DNA: TGTGCCAGCAGTTTAATGGGGGGCGCGGGTCAGCCCCAGCATTTT. Protein sequence: CASSLMGGAGQPQHF. This chain joins TRBV28 and TRBJ1-5; possible D gene TRBD1, 6 bases. The CDR3 totals 15 residues. Germline values: CDR1 MDHEN, CDR2 SYDVKM. V was clipped by 2 bases and J by 6 bases, with 14 bases between them. Looking up the rest from reference TRBV28 and TRBJ1-5 gives the full variable domain: DVKVTQSSRYLVKRTGEKVFLECVQDMDHENMFWYRQDPGLGLRLIYFSYDVKMKEKGDIPEGYSVSREKKERFSLILESASTNQTSMYLCASSLMGGAGQPQHFGDGTRLSIL.

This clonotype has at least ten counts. Here the CDR3 DNA reads TGTGCCAGCAGTTACTCGATCGGGCCCACCTACGAGCAGTACTTC. Translation gives CASSYSIGPTYEQYF. J is TRBJ2-7 and V is TRBV6-6; the D is unclear. This CDR3 region has 15 residues. Germline CDR1 MNHNY, CDR2 SVGAGI (reference sequence). With 0 bases removed from V and 2 bases from J, the gap between germline ends came to 11 bases.

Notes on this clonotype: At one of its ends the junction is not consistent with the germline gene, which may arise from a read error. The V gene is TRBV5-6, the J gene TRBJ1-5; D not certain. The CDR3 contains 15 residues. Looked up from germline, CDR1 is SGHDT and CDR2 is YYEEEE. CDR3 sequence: CAISLACLRNQPQHF. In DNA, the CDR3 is TGTGCCATCAGCTTGGCTTGTTTGCGGAATCAGCCCCAGCATTTT.

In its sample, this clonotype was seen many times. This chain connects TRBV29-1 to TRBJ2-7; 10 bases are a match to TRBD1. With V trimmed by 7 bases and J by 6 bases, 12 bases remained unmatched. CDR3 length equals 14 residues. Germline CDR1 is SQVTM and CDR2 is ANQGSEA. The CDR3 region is CSGATGTGAGEQYF. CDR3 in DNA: TGCAGCGGTGCGACCGGGACAGGGGCCGGCGAGCAGTACTTC.

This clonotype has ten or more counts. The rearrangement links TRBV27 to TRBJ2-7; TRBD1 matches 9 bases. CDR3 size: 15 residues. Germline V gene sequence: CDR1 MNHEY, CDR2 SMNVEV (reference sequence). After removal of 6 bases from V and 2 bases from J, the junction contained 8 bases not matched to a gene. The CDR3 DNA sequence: TGTGCCAGCAGAACGGGACAGGGAATTACCTACGAGCAGTACTTC. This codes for CASRTGQGITYEQYF.

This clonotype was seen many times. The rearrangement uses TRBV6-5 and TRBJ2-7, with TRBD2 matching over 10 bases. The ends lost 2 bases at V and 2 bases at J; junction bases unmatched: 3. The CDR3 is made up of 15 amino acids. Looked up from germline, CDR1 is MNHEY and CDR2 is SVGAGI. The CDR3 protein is CASSYVLAGAYEQYF. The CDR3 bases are TGTGCCAGCAGTTACGTCCTAGCGGGGGCCTACGAGCAGTACTTC.

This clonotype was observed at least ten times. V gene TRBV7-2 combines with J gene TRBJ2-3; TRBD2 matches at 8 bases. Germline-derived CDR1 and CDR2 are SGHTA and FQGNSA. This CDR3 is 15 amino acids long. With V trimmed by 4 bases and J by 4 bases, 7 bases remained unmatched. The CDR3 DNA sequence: TGTGCCAGCAGCTCCCGGACTAGCAGCGCAGATACGCAGTATTTT. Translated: CASSSRTSSADTQYF.

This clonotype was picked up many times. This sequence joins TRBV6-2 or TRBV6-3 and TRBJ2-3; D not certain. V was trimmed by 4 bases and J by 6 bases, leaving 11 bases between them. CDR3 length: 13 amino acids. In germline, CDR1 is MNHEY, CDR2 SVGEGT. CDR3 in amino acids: CASSLRPSDTQYF. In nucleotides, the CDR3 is TGTGCCAGCAGTTTAAGGCCTTCGGATACGCAGTATTTT.

In DNA, the CDR3 is TGTGACAGCAAAACAGTGGCTCGGCCCCAGCATTTT. Amino acids: CDSKTVARPQHF. The gene calls are TRBV21-1 and TRBJ1-5. TRBV21-1 is labeled a pseudogene. This CDR3 spans 12 amino acids.

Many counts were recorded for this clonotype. This CDR3 is CASSKGGDTGLGLAREHNEQFF. The DNA of the CDR3 is TGTGCCAGCAGCAAAGGGGGGGATACAGGGTTAGGTTTGGCGCGTGAACACAATGAGCAGTTCTTC. The gene calls are TRBV21-1 and TRBJ2-1; the D call of TRBD1 is as the table states it, not checked on the DNA. TRBV21-1 is a listed pseudogene. This CDR3 is 22 amino acids long.

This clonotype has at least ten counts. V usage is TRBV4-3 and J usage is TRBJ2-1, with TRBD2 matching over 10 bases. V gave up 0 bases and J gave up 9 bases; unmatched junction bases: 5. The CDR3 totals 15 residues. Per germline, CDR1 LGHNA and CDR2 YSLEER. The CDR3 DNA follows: TGCGCCAGCAGCCAAGAAGCGGGGGGGGTTGGTGAGCAGTTCTTC. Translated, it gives CASSQEAGGVGEQFF.

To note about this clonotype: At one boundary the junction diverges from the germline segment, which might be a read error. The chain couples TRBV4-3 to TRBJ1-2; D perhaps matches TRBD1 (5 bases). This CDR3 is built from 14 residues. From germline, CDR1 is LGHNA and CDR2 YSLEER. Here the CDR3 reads CDSSHGAAKYGYTF. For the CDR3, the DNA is TGCGACAGCAGCCATGGGGCCGCTAAATATGGCTACACCTTC.

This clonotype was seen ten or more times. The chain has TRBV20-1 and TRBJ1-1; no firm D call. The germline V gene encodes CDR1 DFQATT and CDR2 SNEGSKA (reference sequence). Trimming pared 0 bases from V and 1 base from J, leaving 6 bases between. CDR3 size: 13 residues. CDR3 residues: CSARDWQNTEAFF. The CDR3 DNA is TGCAGTGCTAGAGATTGGCAGAACACTGAAGCTTTCTTT.

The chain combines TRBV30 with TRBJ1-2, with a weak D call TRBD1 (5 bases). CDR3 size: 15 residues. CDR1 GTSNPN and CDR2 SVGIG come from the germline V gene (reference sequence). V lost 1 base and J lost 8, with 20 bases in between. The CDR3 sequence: CAWSEFGHRTGGYTF. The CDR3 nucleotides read TGTGCCTGGAGTGAATTCGGACATCGGACGGGAGGCTACACCTTC.

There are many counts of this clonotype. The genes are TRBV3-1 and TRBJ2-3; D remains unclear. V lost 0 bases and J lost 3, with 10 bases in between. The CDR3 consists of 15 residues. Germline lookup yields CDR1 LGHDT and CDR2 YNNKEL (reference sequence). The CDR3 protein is CASSQDLFGTDTQYF. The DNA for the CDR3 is TGTGCCAGCAGCCAAGATCTGTTCGGGACAGATACGCAGTATTTT.

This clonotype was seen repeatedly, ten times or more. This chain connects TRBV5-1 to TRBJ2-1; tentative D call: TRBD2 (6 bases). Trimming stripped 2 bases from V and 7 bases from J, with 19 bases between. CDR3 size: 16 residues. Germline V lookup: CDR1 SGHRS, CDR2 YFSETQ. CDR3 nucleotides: TGCGCCAGCAGCTTAACCGGGACTGGCAATTGGAATGAGCAGTTCTTC. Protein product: CASSLTGTGNWNEQFF.

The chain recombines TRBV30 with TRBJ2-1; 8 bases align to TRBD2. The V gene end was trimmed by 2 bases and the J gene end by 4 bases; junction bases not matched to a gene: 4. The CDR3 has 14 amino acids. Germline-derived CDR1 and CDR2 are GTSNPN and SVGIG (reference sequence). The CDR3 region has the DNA TGTGCCTGGAGTAGGAGCGGGGGATACAATGAGCAGTTCTTC. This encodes CAWSRSGGYNEQFF.

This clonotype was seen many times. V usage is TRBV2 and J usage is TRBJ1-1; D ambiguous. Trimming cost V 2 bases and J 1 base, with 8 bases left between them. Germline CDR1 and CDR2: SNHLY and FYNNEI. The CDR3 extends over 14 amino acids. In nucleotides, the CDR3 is TGTGCCAGCAGTGAAAACCCGGAGAACACTGAAGCTTTCTTT. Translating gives CASSENPENTEAFF.